Sequencing of this T cell receptor (beta chain) was carried out in a study of spatial heterogeneity in lung cancer. On the study more broadly: Alpha-chain sequences were consistently detected in smaller numbers than beta-chain sequences.

Study-level points and caveats: Resection blood, more than follow-up blood, showed ubiquitous expanded tumor TCRs.

This CDR3 contains 12 residues. Per the germline V gene, CDR1 is SQVTM and CDR2 is ANQGSEA. V was trimmed by 5 bases and J by 5 bases, leaving 11 bases between them. In its sample, this clonotype was seen many times. As yet, its antigen is unknown. Time point of the sample: sample taken at primary tumor resection. Sequencing was performed on whole RNA extracted from tumor and nontumor lung tissue, or from frozen PBMC, and the material was left unsorted. Samples came from some 71 TRACERx patients with untreated early-stage lung cancer. Single TCR cDNA molecules each had their own unique molecular identifier. TCRdb called the 5' RACE reads again in MiXCR, with one record for every CDR3 protein. The sample has some 37,000 distinct CDR3 sequences; 7.5% are singletons.

The chain uses TRBV29-1 and TRBJ2-3; D not resolved. The source is a male donor with early-stage non-small cell lung cancer. Sequencing used PBMCs, obtained at surgery. The CDR3 DNA follows: TGCAGCGTTTCGAGCAGAGGAGATACGCAGTATTTT. This gives the protein CSVSSRGDTQYF.